Listed here are 20 T cell receptor beta chains from one sample, sequenced in a study of T cell responses to AZD1222 COVID-19 vaccine. Generated by immunoSEQ multiplex PCR, the TCRdb table keeps only in-frame clones and is missing some. Of around 30,000 clones listed, 93% are singletons. Sequenced material: peripheral blood, taken on day 0 of AZD1222 vaccination. All receptors derive from an adult in good health.

This sequence joins TRBV5-6 and TRBJ2-4; 7 bases fit TRBD1. Trimming at V came to 0 bases and at J to 0 bases, leaving 6 bases not matched to a gene. The CDR3 is made up of 17 amino acids. Per the germline V gene, CDR1 is SGHDT and CDR2 is YYEEEE. DNA for the CDR3: TGTGCCAGCAGCTTGGCAGGACAGGAGGCAGCCAAAAACATTCAGTACTTC. Amino acids: CASSLAGQEAAKNIQYF.

V and J are TRBV7-2 and TRBJ2-7; 11 bases match TRBD1. This CDR3 has 15 amino acids. Germline values: CDR1 SGHTA, CDR2 FQGNSA. The trim removed 4 bases at V and 1 base at J, leaving 3 bases unmatched. The CDR3 loop reads CASSSGTGGSYEQYF. DNA for the CDR3: TGTGCCAGCAGCTCCGGGACAGGGGGTTCCTACGAGCAGTACTTC.

This chain joins TRBV27 and TRBJ2-3; D is uncertain. This CDR3 is 13 amino acids long. V was pared by 6 bases and J by 3 bases, with 10 bases between. Per germline, CDR1 MNHEY and CDR2 SMNVEV (reference sequence). The CDR3 loop is CASSRVPTDTQYF. CDR3 in DNA: TGTGCCAGCAGCCGGGTCCCAACAGATACGCAGTATTTT.

The V call is TRBV5-1, the J call TRBJ2-7; TRBD1 matches at 7 bases. With 4 bases clipped from V and 1 base from J, the junction kept 5 bases outside the gene matches. CDR1 and CDR2 (germline): SGHRS, YFSETQ. This CDR3 has 14 residues. CDR3: CASSPGQQSYEQYF. The CDR3 coding sequence is TGCGCCAGCAGCCCGGGACAGCAATCCTACGAGCAGTACTTC.

The chain couples TRBV27 to TRBJ2-7; maybe TRBD1 (5 bases). The germline gives CDR1 MNHEY, CDR2 SMNVEV (reference sequence). V gave up 6 bases and J gave up 6 bases, with 12 bases separating them. The CDR3 has 12 residues. CDR3 in amino acids: CASRGGQGEQYF. Written as DNA, the CDR3 is TGTGCCAGCAGGGGTGGCCAGGGCGAGCAGTACTTC.

This clone was seen just once. V is TRBV6-5 and J is TRBJ1-3; D ambiguous. In germline, CDR1 is MNHEY, CDR2 SVGAGI. This CDR3 has 15 residues. V was shortened by 6 bases and J by 3 bases, with 15 bases between the two germline ends. Here the CDR3 reads CASRQTLSLGNTIYF. As DNA, the CDR3 is TGTGCCAGCAGACAAACCCTCTCGCTTGGAAACACCATATATTTT.

The genes are TRBV11-2 and TRBJ1-5; TRBD1 might be the D (6 bases). V was shortened by 2 bases and J by 5 bases, with 10 bases between the two germline ends. This CDR3 is built from 14 residues. Germline loops: CDR1 SGHAT, CDR2 FQNNGV. This CDR3 is CASSLWGADQPQHF. The CDR3 DNA sequence: TGTGCCAGCAGCTTATGGGGGGCGGATCAGCCCCAGCATTTT.

CDR3 loop: CASSIPLAGVQEQYF. In DNA form, the CDR3 reads TGTGCCAGTAGTATACCCCTAGCGGGAGTCCAAGAGCAGTACTTC. V gene TRBV19 combines with J gene TRBJ2-7; 10 bases line up with TRBD2. This CDR3 is built from 15 residues. Germline loops: CDR1 LNHDA, CDR2 SQIVND (reference sequence). Germline trimming cut 2 bases from V and 7 bases from J; bases unmatched to any gene: 8.

The V gene is TRBV18, the J gene TRBJ2-1; possibly TRBD1 for D (5 bases). The CDR3 length is 13 residues. With 1 base removed from V and 8 bases from J, the gap between germline ends came to 9 bases. The germline V gene encodes CDR1 KGHSH and CDR2 LQKENI. CDR3 in DNA: TGTGCCAGCTCACCACAGGGGAATGATGAGCAGTTCTTC. It encodes CASSPQGNDEQFF.

V usage is TRBV6-5 and J usage is TRBJ1-2; 9 bases agree with TRBD1. The CDR3 sequence is 13 residues long. The trim removed 4 bases at V and 8 bases at J, leaving 5 bases unmatched. CDR1 MNHEY and CDR2 SVGAGI come from the germline V gene. CDR3 protein: CASSFTGGTGYTF. CDR3 nucleotides: TGTGCCAGCAGTTTCACAGGGGGCACCGGCTACACCTTC.

The chain employs TRBV19 and TRBJ1-6, with unresolved D. Between the trimmed V and J ends, which lost 5 bases and 0 bases, there was a span of 11 bases. The CDR3 has 16 residues. The germline V gene encodes CDR1 LNHDA and CDR2 SQIVND (reference sequence). The CDR3: CASSYRKSSYNSPLHF. The CDR3 DNA reads TGTGCCAGTAGTTACCGTAAGAGCTCCTATAATTCACCCCTCCACTTT.

This chain uses TRBV2 with TRBJ1-5; possible D gene TRBD1, 5 bases. The CDR3 spans 11 residues. V gave up 8 bases and J gave up 7 bases, with 9 bases separating them. CDR1 SNHLY and CDR2 FYNNEI come from the germline V gene. The CDR3 DNA reads as TGTGCCAGCGGGGACGACCAGCCCCAGCATTTT. Protein: CASGDDQPQHF.

The CDR3 bases are TGTGCCAGCAGAAAGGGGGTCGGGCGTGGCTACACCTTC. Its protein product is CASRKGVGRGYTF. The chain recombines TRBV27 with TRBJ1-2; maybe TRBD1 (6 bases). The ends were cut back, 6 bases at V and 7 bases at J, with 15 bases in the middle. CDR3 length equals 13 residues. The germline gives CDR1 MNHEY, CDR2 SMNVEV (reference sequence).

The J gene is TRBJ2-7, the V gene TRBV12-3 or TRBV12-4, with D maybe TRBD1 (5 bases). V was shortened by 8 bases and J by 9 bases, with 17 bases between the two germline ends. The CDR3 consists of 12 residues. CDR3 sequence: CASGWGLPGQYF. The CDR3 DNA reads TGTGCCAGCGGTTGGGGCCTCCCGGGGCAGTACTTC.

The chain employs TRBV14 and TRBJ2-7; D may be TRBD2 (5 bases). The CDR3 totals 15 residues. The ends were cut back, 1 base at V and 1 base at J, with 11 bases in the middle. Per germline, CDR1 SGHDN and CDR2 FVKESK. Written as DNA, the CDR3 is TGTGCCAGCAGCCAAGCTTATCGGAGGTCCTACGAGCAGTACTTC. This encodes CASSQAYRRSYEQYF. Drawing the rest from reference TRBV14 and TRBJ2-7, the complete variable domain is EAGVTQFPSHSVIEKGQTVTLRCDPISGHDNLYWYRRVMGKEIKFLLHFVKESKQDESGMPNNRFLAERTGGTYSTLKVQPAELEDSGVYFCASSQAYRRSYEQYFGPGTRLTVT.

This clone was seen a handful of times. The rearrangement joins TRBV7-6 to TRBJ2-7; 11 nucleotides line up with TRBD1. Germline V CDR1 and CDR2: SGHVS, FNYEAQ. The CDR3 covers 16 residues. Trimming cost V 5 bases and J 5 bases; bases outside gene matches: 11. The CDR3 DNA sequence: TGTGCCAGCAGCCGATTCCGGGACAGGGGGTTCAACGAGCAGTACTTC. Amino acids: CASSRFRDRGFNEQYF. Combining the CDR3 with reference TRBV7-6 and TRBJ2-7 gives the whole variable domain GAGVSQSPRYKVTKRGQDVALRCDPISGHVSLYWYRQALGQGPEFLTYFNYEAQQDKSGLPNDRFSAERPEGSISTLTIQRTEQRDSAMYRCASSRFRDRGFNEQYFGPGTRLTVT.

The chain has TRBV11-1 and TRBJ2-1; 16 nucleotides line up with TRBD2. CDR3 size: 15 residues. The germline CDR1 and CDR2 sequences are SGHAT and FQDESV (reference sequence). The J segment lost 8 bases and the V segment lost 6 bases, leaving 4 bases of the junction unmatched. The CDR3 region is CASRPGTSGGDEQFF. The CDR3 nucleotides read TGTGCCAGCAGGCCCGGGACTAGCGGGGGGGATGAGCAGTTCTTC.

CDR3 DNA: TGTGCCAGCAGTGCCCCCCTAGGAGTCGATAGCAATCAGCCCCAGCATTTT. Translation gives CASSAPLGVDSNQPQHF. The chain carries TRBV6-1 and TRBJ1-5, with D unresolved. Trimming took 4 bases from V and 0 from J, leaving 16 bases between them. The CDR3 is made up of 17 amino acids. Germline CDR1 reads MNHNS; CDR2 reads SASEGT.

The chain uses TRBV6-5 and TRBJ1-2, with D tentatively TRBD1 (6 bases). The CDR3 consists of 15 residues. Germline V CDR1 and CDR2: MNHEY, SVGAGI. V shed 5 bases and J shed 6 bases, with 19 bases lying between them. The CDR3 nucleotides are TGTGCCAGCAGTCCCGGGAGGGGGGCAGGGGATGGCTACACCTTC. Translation: CASSPGRGAGDGYTF.

The genes are TRBV7-2 and TRBJ1-4; D is uncertain. This CDR3 region has 15 residues. Trimming removed 1 base from V and 5 bases from J, with 11 bases in between. Per germline, CDR1 SGHTA and CDR2 FQGNSA. CDR3 nucleotides: TGTGCCAGCAGCTTAGTCGTAGCTCAGAATGAAAAACTGTTTTTT. Translating it yields CASSLVVAQNEKLFF.